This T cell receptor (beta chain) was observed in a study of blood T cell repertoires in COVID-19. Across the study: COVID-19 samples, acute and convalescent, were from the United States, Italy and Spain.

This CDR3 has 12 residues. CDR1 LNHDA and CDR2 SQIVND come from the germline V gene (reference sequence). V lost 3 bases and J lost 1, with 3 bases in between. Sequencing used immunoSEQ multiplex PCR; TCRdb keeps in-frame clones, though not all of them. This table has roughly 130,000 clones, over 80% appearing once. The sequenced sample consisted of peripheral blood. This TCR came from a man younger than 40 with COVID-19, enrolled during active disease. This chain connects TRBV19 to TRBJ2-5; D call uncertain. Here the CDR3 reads CASSISQETQYF. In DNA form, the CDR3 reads TGTGCCAGTAGTATCTCCCAAGAGACCCAGTACTTC.